The entry below describes one T cell receptor (beta chain). The antigen this receptor binds is unknown. No base quality values were provided; no much bigger clone lies one nucleotide off. The germline V gene yields MDHEN for CDR1 and SYDVKM for CDR2. The junction carries 20 bases between V and J, which are trimmed by 5 bases and 3 bases respectively. CDR3 length: 16 amino acids, cysteine to phenylalanine. Only CDR3 DNA is held: 48 bases, read in frame from base 1. The data were taken from a study of shared clonotypes between healthy human individuals (dated by TCRdb to the early 2020s). As for the study more broadly: A couple of women and a few men aged 18 to 49 years were included in the cohort. For each donor, CD4 naive and CD4 memory were each run on three plates, CD8 naive on two plates, and CD8 memory on one plate. Blood TCR repertoires of five healthy adults were deeply sequenced to estimate repertoire size and the extent of clonotype sharing between individuals. To increase sequencing depth and limit assay-specific biases, different laboratories used diverse techniques to prepare libraries and sequence TCR repertoires. Leukapheresis yielded between about 0.9 and 9 billion PBMCs per donor. Overall study results and their limits: Across four donors, about 4.5% of naive CD4, approximately 3.6% of naive CD8, about 2.3% of memory CD4, and roughly 0.4% of memory CD8 clonotypes were shared. The genetic and exposure-history diversity represented was limited by the small number of donors. Sampling was limited to blood, and TCR repertoires in tissue likely differ from TCR repertoires in blood. Compared with non-shared clonotypes, the clonotypes found in all four sorted-subset donors had higher generation probabilities. Naive subsets generally had larger estimated clonotype richness than memory subsets did. Pairwise subsampling led to the expectation that sequencing depth would affect the degree of clonotype sharing among donors. Even with the large sequencing depth, rarefaction of the sorted-subset datasets indicated that sequencing was incomplete.

Using the deep immunoSEQ assay, multiplex PCR amplified TCR CDR3 regions from genomic DNA. Genomic DNA extracted from each cell subset was distributed evenly over all wells of several immunoSEQ 96-well plates, and each plate served as one replicate. For sorted subsets, around 0.2 ug genomic DNA, equal to 25,000 to 35,000 T cell genomes, was loaded into each replicate PCR. Purified libraries were quantified with a Qubit 3.0 fluorometer, sized on a Bioanalyzer 2100, and re-quantified with the KAPA Library Quantification kit. Every immunoSEQ 96-well plate was sequenced on a separate single-read 150-cycle Illumina NextSeq 550 flow cell. For the original study's pipeline: Because the immunoSEQ output held only junctional sequences and lacked quality scores, the filtering could not match the filtering applied to full-length reads. To assign V/J genes and CDR3, sequences were annotated against IMGT germline references using PyIR, a Python wrapper for IgBLAST v1.9. Any read was removed if the V/J assignment was weak (E-value above 1e-6), the CDR3 was missing, or the read contained stop codons, out-of-frame junctions, or ambiguous translated residues. V3J clonotypes were defined by identical inferred V gene, J gene, and CDR3 amino acid sequence. To compute the percentage overlap between repertoires, the number of shared unique clonotypes was divided by the size of the smaller repertoire. Three approaches were used to assess repertoire richness: RTK rarefaction, the Chao1 estimator, and Recon v2.1 estimates of unobserved clonotypes. Generation probabilities were computed with OLGA for all TCRbeta clonotypes obtained by the gDNA method from several donors. TCRdb's version of the immuneACCESS table is confined to in-frame rearrangements and falls short of the full clone set. An unresolved V gene accounts for under half of the shortfall where checked; the remainder is of unknown origin. The V and J calls and clone size come from that table; D and trimming were worked out from the DNA. This sample is represented by about 2 million clones; approximately 94% of them were singletons. The ten largest clones capture 1.1% of the sample.

CD8 naive samples were CD45RO-negative cells positively selected for CCR7, giving a CD45RA+CCR7+ population that excluded TemRA cells. The donors were healthy, HIV-negative adults with no recently reported acute infections or vaccinations. All donors were Caucasian adults living in Nashville, Tennessee, USA. Blood was obtained by leukapheresis, after which PBMCs were separated by Ficoll-Histopaque density gradient centrifugation and cryopreserved in liquid nitrogen vapor phase. Analytical flow cytometry was used to check the purity and quantity of each magnetically sorted T cell population. Genomic DNA was isolated from each sorted fraction and quantified by UV absorbance on a Nanodrop 2000c.

This chain is built from TRBV28 and TRBJ2-7, with TRBD1 as a weak D call on 6 bases. Sample: naive CD8+ T cells sorted from blood. The meaning of the sample's cell subset or site label: CD45RA+CCR7+. The receptor's source is a man between 18 and 29 years old in good health. The CDR3 region reads CASSQNPAGVNYEQYF. Here is the DNA: TGTGCCAGCAGTCAAAACCCAGCAGGGGTGAACTACGAGCAGTACTTC.